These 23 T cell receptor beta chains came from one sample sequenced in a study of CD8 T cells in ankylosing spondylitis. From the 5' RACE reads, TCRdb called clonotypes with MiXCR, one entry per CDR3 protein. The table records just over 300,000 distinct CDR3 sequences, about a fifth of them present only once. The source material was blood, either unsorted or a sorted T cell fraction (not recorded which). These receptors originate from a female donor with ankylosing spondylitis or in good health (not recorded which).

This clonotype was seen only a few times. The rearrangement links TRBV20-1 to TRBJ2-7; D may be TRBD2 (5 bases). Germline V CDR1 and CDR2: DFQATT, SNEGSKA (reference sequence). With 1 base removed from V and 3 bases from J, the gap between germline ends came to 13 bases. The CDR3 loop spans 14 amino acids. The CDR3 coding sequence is TGCAGTGCTAGAGGGCCGGGATTATTCTACGAGCAGTACTTC. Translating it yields CSARGPGLFYEQYF.

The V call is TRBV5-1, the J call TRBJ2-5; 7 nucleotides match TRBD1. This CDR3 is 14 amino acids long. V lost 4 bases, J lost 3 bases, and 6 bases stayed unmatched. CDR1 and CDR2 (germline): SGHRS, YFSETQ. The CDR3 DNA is TGCGCCAGCAGCCTAGGACAGGCCAAAGAGACCCAGTACTTC. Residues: CASSLGQAKETQYF.

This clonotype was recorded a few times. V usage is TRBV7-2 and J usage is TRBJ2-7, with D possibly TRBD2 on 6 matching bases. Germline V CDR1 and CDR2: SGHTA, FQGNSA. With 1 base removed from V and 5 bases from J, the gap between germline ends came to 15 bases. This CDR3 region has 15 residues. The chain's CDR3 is CASSLGAGRMDEQYF. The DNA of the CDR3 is TGTGCCAGCAGCTTAGGGGCGGGAAGGATGGACGAGCAGTACTTC.

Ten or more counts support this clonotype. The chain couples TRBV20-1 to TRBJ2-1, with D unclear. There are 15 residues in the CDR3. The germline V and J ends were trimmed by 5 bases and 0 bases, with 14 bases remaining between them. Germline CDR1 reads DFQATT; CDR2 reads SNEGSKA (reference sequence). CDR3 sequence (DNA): TGCAGTGCTTGGGATCACCGAAGCTCCTACAATGAGCAGTTCTTC. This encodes CSAWDHRSSYNEQFF.

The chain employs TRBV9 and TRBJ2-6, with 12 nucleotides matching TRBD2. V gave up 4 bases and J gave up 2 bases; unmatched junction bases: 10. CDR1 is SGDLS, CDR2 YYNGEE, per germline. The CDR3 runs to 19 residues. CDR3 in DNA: TGTGCCAGCAGCCCGTGGAGACTAGCGGGAGTAACTGGGGCCAACGTCCTGACTTTC. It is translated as CASSPWRLAGVTGANVLTF.

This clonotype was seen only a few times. This CDR3 is CAWRGSPSLYEQYF. In DNA, the CDR3 is TGTGCCTGGAGGGGGTCTCCCTCCCTCTACGAGCAGTACTTC. The chain is built from TRBV30 and TRBJ2-7; D remains ambiguous. V was trimmed by 3 bases and J by 3 bases, leaving 15 bases between them. The CDR3 contains 14 residues. Germline V gene sequence: CDR1 GTSNPN, CDR2 SVGIG (reference sequence).

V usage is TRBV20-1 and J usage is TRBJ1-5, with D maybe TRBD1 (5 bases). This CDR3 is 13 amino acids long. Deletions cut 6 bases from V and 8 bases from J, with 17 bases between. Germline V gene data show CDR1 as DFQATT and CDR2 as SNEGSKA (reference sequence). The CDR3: CSAAGGMMEPQHF. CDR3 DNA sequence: TGCAGTGCCGCGGGGGGGATGATGGAGCCCCAGCATTTT.

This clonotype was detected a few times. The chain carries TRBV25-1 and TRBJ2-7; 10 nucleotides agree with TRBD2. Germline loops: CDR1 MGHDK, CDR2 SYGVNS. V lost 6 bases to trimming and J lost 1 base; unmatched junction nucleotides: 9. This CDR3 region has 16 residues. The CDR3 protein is CASSGVGLAESYEQYF. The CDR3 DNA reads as TGTGCCAGCAGCGGGGTAGGACTAGCGGAGTCCTACGAGCAGTACTTC.

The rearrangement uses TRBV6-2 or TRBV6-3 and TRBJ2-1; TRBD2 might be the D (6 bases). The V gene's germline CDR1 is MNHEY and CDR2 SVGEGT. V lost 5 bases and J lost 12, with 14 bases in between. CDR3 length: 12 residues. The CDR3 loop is CASSQTSGRQFF. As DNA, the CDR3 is TGTGCCAGCAGTCAGACTAGTGGGAGGCAGTTCTTC.

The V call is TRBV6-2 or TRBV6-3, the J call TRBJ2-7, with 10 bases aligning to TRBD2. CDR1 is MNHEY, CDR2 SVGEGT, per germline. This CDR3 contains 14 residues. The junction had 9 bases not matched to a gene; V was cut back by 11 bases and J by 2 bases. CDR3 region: CAGRRTSGPYEQYF. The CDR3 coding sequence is TGTGCCGGCCGACGGACTAGCGGCCCCTACGAGCAGTACTTC.

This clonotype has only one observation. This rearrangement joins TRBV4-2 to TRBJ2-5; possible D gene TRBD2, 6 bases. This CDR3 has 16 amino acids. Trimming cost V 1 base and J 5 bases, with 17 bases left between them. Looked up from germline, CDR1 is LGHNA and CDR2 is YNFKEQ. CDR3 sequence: CASSQAELGRLETQYF. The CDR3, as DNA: TGTGCCAGCAGCCAAGCGGAGCTTGGGAGGCTTGAGACCCAGTACTTC.

CDR3: CASSATGGEQYF. DNA of the CDR3: TGTGCCAGCTCAGCTACCGGGGGAGAGCAGTACTTC. The chain joins TRBV18 to TRBJ2-7; tentatively, D is TRBD2 (6 bases). Germline lookup yields CDR1 KGHSH and CDR2 LQKENI. This CDR3 comprises 12 residues. Trimming took off 5 bases at V and 7 bases at J, with 12 bases between the two ends. Looking up the rest from reference TRBV18 and TRBJ2-7 gives the full variable domain: NAGVMQNPRHLVRRRGQEARLRCSPMKGHSHVYWYRQLPEEGLKFMVYLQKENIIDESGMPKERFSAEFPKEGPSILRIQQVVRGDSAAYFCASSATGGEQYFGPGTRLTVT.

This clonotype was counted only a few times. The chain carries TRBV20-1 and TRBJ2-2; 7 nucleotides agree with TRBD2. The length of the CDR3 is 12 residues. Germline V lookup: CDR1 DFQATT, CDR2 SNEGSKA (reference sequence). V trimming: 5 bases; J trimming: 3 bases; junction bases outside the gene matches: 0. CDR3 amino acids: CSARGDTGELFF. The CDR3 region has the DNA TGCAGTGCTCGGGGGGACACCGGGGAGCTGTTTTTT.

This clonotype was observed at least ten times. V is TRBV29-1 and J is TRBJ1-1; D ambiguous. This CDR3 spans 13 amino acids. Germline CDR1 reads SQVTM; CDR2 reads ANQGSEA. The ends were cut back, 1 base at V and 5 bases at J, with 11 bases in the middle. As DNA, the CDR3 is TGCAGCGTTGAAGGACGACCCTTAACTGAAGCTTTCTTT. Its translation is CSVEGRPLTEAFF.

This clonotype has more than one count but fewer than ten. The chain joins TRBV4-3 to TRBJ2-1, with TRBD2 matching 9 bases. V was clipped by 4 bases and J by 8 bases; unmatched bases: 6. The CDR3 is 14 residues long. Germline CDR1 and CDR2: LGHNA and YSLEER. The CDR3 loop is CASSLRREGYEQFF. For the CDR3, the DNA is TGCGCCAGCAGCCTAAGGCGGGAGGGATATGAGCAGTTCTTC.

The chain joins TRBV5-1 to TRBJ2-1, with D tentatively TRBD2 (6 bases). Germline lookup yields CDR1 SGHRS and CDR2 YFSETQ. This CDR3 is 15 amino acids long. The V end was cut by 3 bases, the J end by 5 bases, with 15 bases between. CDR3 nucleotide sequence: TGCGCCAGCAGCTCAACGGGAGCCACCAACAATGAGCAGTTCTTC. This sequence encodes CASSSTGATNNEQFF.

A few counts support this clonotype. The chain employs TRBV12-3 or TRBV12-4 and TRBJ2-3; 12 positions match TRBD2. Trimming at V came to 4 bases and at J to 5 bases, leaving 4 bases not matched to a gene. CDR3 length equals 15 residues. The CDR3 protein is CASSSQGLAGDTQYF. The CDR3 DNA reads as TGTGCCAGCAGTTCTCAGGGACTAGCGGGAGATACGCAGTATTTT.

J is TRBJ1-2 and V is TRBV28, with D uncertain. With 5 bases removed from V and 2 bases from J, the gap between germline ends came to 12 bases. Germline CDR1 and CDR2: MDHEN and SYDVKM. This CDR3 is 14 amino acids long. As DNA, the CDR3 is TGTGCCAGCAGTCCCCCAGGCCAAAACTATGGCTACACCTTC. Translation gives CASSPPGQNYGYTF.

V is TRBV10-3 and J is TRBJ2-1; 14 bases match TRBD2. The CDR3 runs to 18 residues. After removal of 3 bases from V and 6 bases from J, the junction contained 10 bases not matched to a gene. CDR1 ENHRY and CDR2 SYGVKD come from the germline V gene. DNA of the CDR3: TGTGCCATCAGTGATAGGGTTGGACTAGCGGGAGGTGTCAATGAGCAGTTCTTC. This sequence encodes CAISDRVGLAGGVNEQFF.

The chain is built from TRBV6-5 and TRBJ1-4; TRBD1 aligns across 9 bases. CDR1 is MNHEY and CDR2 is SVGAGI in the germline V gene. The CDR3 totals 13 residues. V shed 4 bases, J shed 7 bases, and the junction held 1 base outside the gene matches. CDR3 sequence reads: CASSSDRGEKLFF. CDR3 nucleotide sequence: TGTGCCAGCAGTTCGGACAGGGGTGAAAAACTGTTTTTT.

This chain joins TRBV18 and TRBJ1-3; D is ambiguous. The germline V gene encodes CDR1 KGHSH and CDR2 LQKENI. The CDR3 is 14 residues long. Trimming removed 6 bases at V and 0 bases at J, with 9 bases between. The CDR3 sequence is CASSHDFSGNTIYF. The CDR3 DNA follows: TGTGCCAGCTCCCATGACTTCTCTGGAAACACCATATATTTT.

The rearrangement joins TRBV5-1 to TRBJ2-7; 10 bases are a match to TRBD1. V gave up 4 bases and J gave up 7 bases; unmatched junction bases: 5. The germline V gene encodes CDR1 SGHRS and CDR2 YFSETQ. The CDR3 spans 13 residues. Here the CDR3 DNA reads TGCGCCAGCAGCCTGGACAGGGGGTCAGAGCAGTACTTC. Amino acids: CASSLDRGSEQYF.

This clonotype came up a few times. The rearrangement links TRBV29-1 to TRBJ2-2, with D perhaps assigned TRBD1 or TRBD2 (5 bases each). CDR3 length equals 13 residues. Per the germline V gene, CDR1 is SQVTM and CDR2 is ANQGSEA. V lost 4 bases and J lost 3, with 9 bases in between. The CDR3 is CSVGGPYTGELFF. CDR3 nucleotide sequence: TGCAGCGTTGGGGGACCCTACACCGGGGAGCTGTTTTTT.